One sample yielded the 23 T cell receptor beta chains listed below, sequenced in a study of T cell repertoires in cytomegalovirus infection. TCRdb called the reads again in MiXCR, with one record for every CDR3 protein. The data contain a few hundred thousand distinct CDR3 sequences, 26% of them seen just once; the ten biggest clones take up approximately 13%. The sequenced sample was PBMCs. All receptors come from a human donor in good health (CMV status not recorded). Some clones in this sample may be carry-over from other donors' samples.

This clonotype occurred many times. CDR3 in DNA: TGTGCCAGCAGCTCCGGGTACTATAGCAATCAGCCCCAGCATTTT. As protein: CASSSGYYSNQPQHF. This chain links TRBV6-1 with TRBJ1-5; no reliable D call. The CDR3 contains 15 residues. V gave up 6 bases and J gave up 0 bases, with 12 bases separating them. Germline values: CDR1 MNHNS, CDR2 SASEGT.

In this sample, this clonotype turned up a few times. The chain links TRBV5-1 to TRBJ1-1, with 7 bases that match TRBD1. Germline CDR1 is SGHRS and CDR2 is YFSETQ. V shed 9 bases, J shed 2 bases, and the junction held 13 bases outside the gene matches. The CDR3 loop spans 15 amino acids. In DNA form, the CDR3 reads TGCGCCACCACCGCGAGAGGGACAGCTAACACTGAAGCTTTCTTT. Its translation: CATTARGTANTEAFF.

This clonotype showed up just a few times. V gene TRBV7-3 combines with J gene TRBJ2-1; 9 positions match TRBD2. CDR3 length: 16 amino acids. J was trimmed by 6 bases and V by 5 bases; bases with no gene match: 11. Germline V CDR1 and CDR2: SGHTA, FQGTGA. The CDR3 region is CASSAWGSGRPNEQFF. The CDR3 bases are TGTGCCAGCAGCGCATGGGGTAGCGGGAGACCCAATGAGCAGTTCTTC.

This clonotype showed up just a few times. V and J are TRBV14 and TRBJ2-5; tentatively, D is TRBD2 (6 bases). CDR3 size: 17 residues. With 5 bases removed from V and 1 base from J, the gap between germline ends came to 20 bases. Germline V gene lookup returns CDR1 SGHDN and CDR2 FVKESK. The CDR3 DNA reads TGTGCCAGCAGCGGGGGGTCGGTGACGAGATCCCAAGAGACCCAGTACTTC. Translation gives CASSGGSVTRSQETQYF.

The CDR3 DNA reads as TGTGCTAGTGGTTTGGTGGGGACAGGGGCGACGGAGACCCAGTACTTC. Protein sequence: CASGLVGTGATETQYF. This chain joins TRBV12-5 and TRBJ2-5; 10 nucleotides align to TRBD1. CDR1 is LGHNT and CDR2 is FRNRAP in the germline V gene. V trimming: 0 bases; J trimming: 5 bases; junction bases outside the gene matches: 6. The CDR3 extends over 16 amino acids.

In this sample, this clonotype turned up many times. CDR3 protein: CASSRWEGNYGYTF. DNA for the CDR3: TGTGCCAGCAGCCGGTGGGAGGGGAACTATGGCTACACCTTC. The chain uses TRBV7-2 and TRBJ1-2, with D perhaps TRBD1 (5 bases). CDR3 size: 14 residues. The V end was cut by 5 bases, the J end by 2 bases, with 12 bases between. CDR1 and CDR2 from the germline V gene are SGHTA and FQGNSA.

This clonotype has just one count. The rearrangement links TRBV6-7 to TRBJ2-3; no firm D call. TRBV6-7 is classed as an ORF, of uncertain function. This CDR3 contains 15 residues. Trimming left V 2 bases short and J 10 bases short, with 19 bases between. The CDR3 DNA follows: TGTGCCAGCAGTTACCGCGGACCCCCAAAGGTGGCGCAGTATTTT. Its protein is CASSYRGPPKVAQYF.

The chain couples TRBV5-1 to TRBJ1-3, with a possible D match to TRBD1 (5 bases). The CDR3 is 14 amino acids. The germline V gene encodes CDR1 SGHRS and CDR2 YFSETQ. V gave up 4 bases and J gave up 4 bases, with 12 bases separating them. CDR3 DNA sequence: TGCGCCAGCAGCGTCGGGACCTCCGGAAACACCATATATTTT. This sequence encodes CASSVGTSGNTIYF. Filled out from reference TRBV5-1 and TRBJ1-3, the complete variable domain reads KAGVTQTPRYLIKTRGQQVTLSCSPISGHRSVSWYQQTPGQGLQFLFEYFSETQRNKGNFPGRFSGRQFSNSRSEMNVSTLELGDSALYLCASSVGTSGNTIYFGEGSWLTVV.

The table lists this clonotype with a few counts. The chain couples TRBV30 to TRBJ1-6, with a possible D match to TRBD1 (5 bases). Deletions cut 0 bases from V and 0 bases from J, with 9 bases between. This CDR3 has 16 amino acids. Germline V gene data show CDR1 as GTSNPN and CDR2 as SVGIG (reference sequence). CDR3 DNA: TGTGCCTGGAGTGTCTCAGGGAGCTCCTATAATTCACCCCTCCACTTT. This codes for CAWSVSGSSYNSPLHF.

This clonotype was observed a handful of times. The rearrangement joins TRBV18 to TRBJ2-3, with 10 bases that match TRBD2. This CDR3 has 17 residues. The germline gives CDR1 KGHSH, CDR2 LQKENI. Unmatched junction bases numbered 8, after V lost 0 bases and J lost 5 bases. The chain's CDR3 is CASSPPSAGGPRDTQYF. The CDR3 DNA follows: TGTGCCAGCTCACCACCGTCAGCGGGAGGGCCGAGAGATACGCAGTATTTT.

The table lists this clonotype with a few counts. CDR3: CASRGAGSDYGYTF. CDR3 DNA: TGTGCCAGCAGGGGGGCAGGTTCGGACTATGGCTACACCTTC. The chain is built from TRBV12-3 or TRBV12-4 and TRBJ1-2, with D possibly TRBD1 on 6 matching bases. The CDR3 runs to 14 residues. V lost 6 bases, J lost 3 bases, and 14 bases lay in between.

V and J are TRBV6-2 or TRBV6-3 and TRBJ2-1; no firm D call. Germline CDR1 reads MNHEY; CDR2 reads SVGEGT. The CDR3 has 18 amino acids. V lost 6 bases and J lost 8, with 29 bases in between. The CDR3 here is CASSLLVTGIPSYDEQFF. For the CDR3, the DNA is TGTGCCAGCAGCCTACTCGTGACTGGCATTCCGTCTTACGATGAGCAGTTCTTC.

This clonotype was seen repeatedly, ten times or more. The chain couples TRBV7-2 to TRBJ1-5; the D is unclear. The germline gives CDR1 SGHTA, CDR2 FQGNSA. Between the trimmed V and J ends, which lost 4 bases and 7 bases, there was a span of 11 bases. The CDR3 has 13 residues. The CDR3 is CASSSPLGQPQHF. CDR3 bases: TGTGCCAGCAGCTCCCCTTTGGGGCAGCCCCAGCATTTT.

The genes are TRBV19 and TRBJ2-7; the match to TRBD1 covers 8 bases. The CDR3 covers 17 residues. Per germline, CDR1 LNHDA and CDR2 SQIVND (reference sequence). V shed 4 bases and J 0 bases; nucleotides not matched to a gene: 11. The CDR3 DNA follows: TGTGCCAGTAGTAGCCCCCCAGACAGGGGCCACTCCTACGAGCAGTACTTC. Its translation is CASSSPPDRGHSYEQYF.

The V call is TRBV20-1, the J call TRBJ2-2; 11 bases line up with TRBD2. The V segment lost 1 base and the J segment 3 bases; nucleotides outside the gene matches: 4. CDR1 is DFQATT and CDR2 is SNEGSKA in the germline V gene (reference sequence). CDR3 length: 16 amino acids. The CDR3 DNA is TGCAGTGCTAGAGTAGCGGGAGGGCCCCACACCGGGGAGCTGTTTTTT. Translating gives CSARVAGGPHTGELFF.

This clonotype has more than one count but fewer than ten. The chain is built from TRBV19 and TRBJ1-1; 7 positions agree with TRBD1. In germline, CDR1 is LNHDA, CDR2 SQIVND (reference sequence). CDR3 size: 13 residues. V shed 3 bases, J shed 3 bases, and the junction held 1 base outside the gene matches. The CDR3 loop is CASSIQGDTEAFF. In nucleotides, the CDR3 is TGTGCCAGTAGTATTCAGGGGGACACTGAAGCTTTCTTT.

This clonotype was picked up a small number of times. The chain recombines TRBV24-1 with TRBJ2-3, with D possibly TRBD1 on 5 matching bases. This CDR3 spans 14 amino acids. Germline V gene sequence: CDR1 KGHDR, CDR2 SFDVKD. V lost 5 bases, J lost 6 bases, and 14 bases lay in between. The CDR3 nucleotides are TGTGCCACCAGTGGAAGGGGTGGAGCGGATACGCAGTATTTT. Residues: CATSGRGGADTQYF.

Worth noting for this clonotype: A much more abundant neighbour one base away suggests this may be a read error. Since no conserved phenylalanine or tryptophan closes the CDR3, a read error is the likely cause. The chain is built from TRBV7-2 and TRBJ2-3; a possible D gene is TRBD2 (5 bases). V was pared by 2 bases and J by 4 bases, with 13 bases between. Germline V gene sequence: CDR1 SGHTA, CDR2 FQGNSA. The CDR3 runs to 15 residues. The CDR3 nucleotides read TGTGCCAGCAGCTTACTAGCCATCAAATCAGATACGCAGTATTTG. This translates into CASSLLAIKSDTQYL.

The gene calls are TRBV7-6 and TRBJ2-3; 9 bases align to TRBD2. V was pared by 5 bases and J by 4 bases, with 16 bases of the junction left unmatched. Germline lookup yields CDR1 SGHVS and CDR2 FNYEAQ. The CDR3 sequence is 18 residues long. The DNA for the CDR3 is TGTGCCAGCAGCCCCAAGCTTTTGGGAGCGGGAGGAGCAGATACGCAGTATTTT. This gives the protein CASSPKLLGAGGADTQYF.

This chain connects TRBV6-2 or TRBV6-3 to TRBJ2-7; D unclear. Germline V gives CDR1 MNHEY, CDR2 SVGEGT. The CDR3 runs to 15 residues. V lost 4 bases to trimming and J lost 0 bases, with 13 bases between them. Here the CDR3 reads CASSLGLFSSYEQYV. As DNA, the CDR3 is TGTGCCAGCAGTTTGGGTCTGTTTAGCTCCTACGAGCAGTACGTC.

In this sample, this clonotype turned up a few times. The CDR3 reads CASSASGRASNEQFF. The CDR3 nucleotides read TGTGCCAGCAGCGCAAGCGGGAGGGCCTCGAATGAGCAGTTCTTC. The chain links TRBV5-4 to TRBJ2-1; 10 bases map to TRBD2. J was trimmed by 7 bases and V by 4 bases; bases with no gene match: 8. This CDR3 contains 15 residues. Germline V gene sequence: CDR1 SGHNT, CDR2 YYREEE (reference sequence).

V usage is TRBV7-2 and J usage is TRBJ1-1; 8 nucleotides align to TRBD1. After removal of 0 bases from V and 0 bases from J, the junction contained 9 bases not matched to a gene. CDR3 length: 18 residues. Germline values: CDR1 SGHTA, CDR2 FQGNSA. CDR3 amino acids: CASSLAETGAGMNTEAFF. CDR3 nucleotide sequence: TGTGCCAGCAGCTTAGCGGAGACAGGGGCGGGGATGAACACTGAAGCTTTCTTT.

The chain employs TRBV29-1 and TRBJ1-1; TRBD1 agrees at 7 bases. Germline assignment: CDR1 SQVTM and CDR2 ANQGSEA. The CDR3 extends over 14 amino acids. V gave up 4 bases and J gave up 4 bases; unmatched junction bases: 9. The CDR3: CSVVSSGTVTEAFF. DNA of the CDR3: TGCAGCGTTGTATCGTCCGGGACAGTCACTGAAGCTTTCTTT.